This TCR beta chain was identified in a study of blood T cell repertoires in COVID-19. The CDR3 runs 15 residues. The germline CDR1 and CDR2 sequences are SGHRS and YFSETQ. J gave up 5 bases and V 0 bases, and 5 bases lay outside the gene matches. The protocol was immunoSEQ multiplex PCR, while the TCRdb copy is restricted to in-frame clones and leaves out a portion. The sample has tens of thousands of clones, over 70% seen once. This TCR derives from a man older than 75 with acute or convalescent COVID-19. Input material: peripheral blood. The chain recombines TRBV5-1 with TRBJ2-1; 7 nucleotides match TRBD2. The CDR3 DNA is TGCGCCAGCAGCTTGGAGGCTAGCGGTCACAATGAGCAGTTCTTC. Encoded protein: CASSLEASGHNEQFF.